This T cell receptor beta chain was observed in a study of tissue T cells after allogeneic stem cell transplantation. Notes on the study in general: Sampling depth was limited, and the cohort was small and clinically varied. Shared clones across patients were few; motif clustering revealed tissue-specific shared signatures. TCR repertoires tracked anatomic similarity, regardless of disease or transplant status.

Trimming pared 2 bases from V and 3 bases from J, leaving 7 bases between. The CDR3 sequence is 14 residues long. Germline lookup yields CDR1 MSHET and CDR2 SYDVDS. The table came from immunoSEQ multiplex PCR; TCRdb's copy has only in-frame clones and leaves some out. Among almost 2,500 clones listed, about three fifths were seen once. A remark on this clone: The antigen is undetermined. Gene names are mouse gene names. Sequencing ends 1 residue short of the CDR3 end; the germline J gene provides the rest.

Sequencing used gut tissue. The chain carries TRBV29 and TRBJ1-4, with D perhaps TRBD1 (6 bases). The source of this sequence is a female BALB/c mouse in good health. The strain's MHC type: H2-d. CDR3 amino acids: CASSLQGTNERLFF. Incomplete CDR3 DNA: TGTGCTAGCAGTTTACAGGGGACCAACGAAAGATTATTT. Together with reference TRBV29 and TRBJ1-4, the CDR3 gives the full variable domain: DMKVTQMPRYLIKRMGENVLLECGQDMSHETMYWYRQDPGLGLQLIYISYDVDSNSEGDIPKGYRVSRKKREHFSLILDSAKTNQTSVYFCASSLQGTNERLFFGHGTKLSVL.